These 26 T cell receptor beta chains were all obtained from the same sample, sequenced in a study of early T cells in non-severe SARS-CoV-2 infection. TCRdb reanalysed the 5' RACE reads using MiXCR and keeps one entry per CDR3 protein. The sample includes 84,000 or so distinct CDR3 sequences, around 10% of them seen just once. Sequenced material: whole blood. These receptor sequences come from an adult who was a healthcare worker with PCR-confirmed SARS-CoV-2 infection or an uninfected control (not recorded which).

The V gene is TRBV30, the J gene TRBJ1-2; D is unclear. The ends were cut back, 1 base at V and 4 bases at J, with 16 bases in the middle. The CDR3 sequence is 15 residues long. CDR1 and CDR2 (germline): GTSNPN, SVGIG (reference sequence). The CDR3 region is CAWSDPGSASYGYTF. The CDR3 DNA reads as TGTGCCTGGAGTGATCCGGGGAGCGCAAGCTATGGCTACACCTTC.

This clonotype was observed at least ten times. For the CDR3, the DNA is TGTGCCATCAGTGACGGGGTGGGGACTGAAGCTTTCTTT. It specifies CAISDGVGTEAFF. This rearrangement joins TRBV10-3 to TRBJ1-1; D gene uncertain. This CDR3 region has 13 residues. The V end lost 3 bases, the J end lost 5 bases, and 10 bases lay between the germline ends. The germline V gene encodes CDR1 ENHRY and CDR2 SYGVKD.

This CDR3 reads CASTVTGASYEQYF. CDR3 coding DNA: TGCGCCAGCACCGTGACAGGGGCGTCCTACGAGCAGTACTTC. This chain links TRBV5-1 with TRBJ2-7; TRBD1 matches 8 bases. The CDR3 is made up of 14 amino acids. V shed 6 bases and J 1 base; nucleotides not matched to a gene: 6. Germline loops: CDR1 SGHRS, CDR2 YFSETQ.

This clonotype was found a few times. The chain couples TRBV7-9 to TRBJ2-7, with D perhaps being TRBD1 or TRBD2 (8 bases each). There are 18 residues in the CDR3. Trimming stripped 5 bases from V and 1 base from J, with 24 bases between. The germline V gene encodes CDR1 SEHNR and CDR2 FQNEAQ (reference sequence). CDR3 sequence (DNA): TGTGCCAGCAGCACCCGACGGGAGGGGACAGGAGATTCCTACGAGCAGTACTTC. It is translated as CASSTRREGTGDSYEQYF.

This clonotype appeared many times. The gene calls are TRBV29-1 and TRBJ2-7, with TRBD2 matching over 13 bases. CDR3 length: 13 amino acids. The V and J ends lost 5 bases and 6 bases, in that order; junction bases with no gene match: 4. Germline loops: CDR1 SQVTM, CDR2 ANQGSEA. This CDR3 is CSVIRLAGGEQYF. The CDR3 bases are TGCAGCGTTATAAGACTAGCGGGGGGCGAGCAGTACTTC.

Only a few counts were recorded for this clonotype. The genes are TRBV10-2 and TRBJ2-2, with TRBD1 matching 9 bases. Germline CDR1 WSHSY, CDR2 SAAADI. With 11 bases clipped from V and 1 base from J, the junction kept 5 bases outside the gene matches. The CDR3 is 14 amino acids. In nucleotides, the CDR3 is TGCGCCGGCCTGGGACAGGGGAACACCGGGGAGCTGTTTTTT. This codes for CAGLGQGNTGELFF.

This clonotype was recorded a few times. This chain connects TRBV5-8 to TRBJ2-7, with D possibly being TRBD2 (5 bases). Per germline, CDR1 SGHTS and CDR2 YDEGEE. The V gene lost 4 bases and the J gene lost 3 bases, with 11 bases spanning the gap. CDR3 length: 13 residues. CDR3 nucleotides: TGTGCCAGCAGCGGAGGACGGTACTACGAGCAGTACTTC. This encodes CASSGGRYYEQYF.

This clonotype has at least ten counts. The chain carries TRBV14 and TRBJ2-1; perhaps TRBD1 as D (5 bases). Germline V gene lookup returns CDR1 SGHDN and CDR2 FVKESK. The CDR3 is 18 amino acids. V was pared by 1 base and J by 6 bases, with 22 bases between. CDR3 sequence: CASSQGFAVDILGNEQFF. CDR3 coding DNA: TGTGCCAGCAGCCAAGGTTTCGCGGTGGACATTCTCGGCAATGAGCAGTTCTTC.

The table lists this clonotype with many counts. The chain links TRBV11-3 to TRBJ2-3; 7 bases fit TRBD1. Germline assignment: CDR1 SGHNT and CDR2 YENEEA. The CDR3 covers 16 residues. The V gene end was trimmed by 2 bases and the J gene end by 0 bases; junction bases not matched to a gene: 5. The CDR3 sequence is CASSLLTGTSTDTQYF. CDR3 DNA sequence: TGTGCCAGCAGCTTATTGACAGGGACGAGCACAGATACGCAGTATTTT.

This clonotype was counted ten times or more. The CDR3 loop reads CASSQEGSEQYF. The CDR3 DNA reads TGTGCCAGCAGCCAAGAGGGTAGCGAGCAGTACTTC. The J gene is TRBJ2-7, the V gene TRBV3-1; D not resolved. Germline V lookup: CDR1 LGHDT, CDR2 YNNKEL (reference sequence). V was trimmed by 0 bases and J by 6 bases, leaving 6 bases between them. This CDR3 contains 12 residues.

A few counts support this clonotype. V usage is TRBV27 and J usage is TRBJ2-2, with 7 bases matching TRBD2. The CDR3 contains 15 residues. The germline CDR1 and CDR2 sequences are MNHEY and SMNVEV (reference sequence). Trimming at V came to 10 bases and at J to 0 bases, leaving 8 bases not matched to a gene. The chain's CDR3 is CATSPRGANTGELFF. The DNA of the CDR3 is TGTGCCACCTCCCCCCGGGGGGCGAACACCGGGGAGCTGTTTTTT.

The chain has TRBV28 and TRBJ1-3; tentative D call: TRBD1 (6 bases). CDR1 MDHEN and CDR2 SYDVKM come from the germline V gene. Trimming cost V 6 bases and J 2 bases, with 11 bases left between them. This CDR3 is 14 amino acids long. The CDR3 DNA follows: TGTGCCAGCAGGCTACAGGGTCCTGGAAACACCATATATTTT. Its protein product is CASRLQGPGNTIYF.

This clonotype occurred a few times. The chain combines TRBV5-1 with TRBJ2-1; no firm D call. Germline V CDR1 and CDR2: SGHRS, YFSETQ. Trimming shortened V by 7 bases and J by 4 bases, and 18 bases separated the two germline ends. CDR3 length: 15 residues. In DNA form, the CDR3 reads TGCGCCAGCCTTTCAAGGCCTGACGCTTACAATGAGCAGTTCTTC. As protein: CASLSRPDAYNEQFF.

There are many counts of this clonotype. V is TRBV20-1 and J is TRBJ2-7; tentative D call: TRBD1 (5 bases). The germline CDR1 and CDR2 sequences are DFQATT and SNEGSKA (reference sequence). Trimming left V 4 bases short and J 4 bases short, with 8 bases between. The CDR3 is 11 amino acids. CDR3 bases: TGCAGTGCTAAAGACAGATACGAGCAGTACTTC. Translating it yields CSAKDRYEQYF.

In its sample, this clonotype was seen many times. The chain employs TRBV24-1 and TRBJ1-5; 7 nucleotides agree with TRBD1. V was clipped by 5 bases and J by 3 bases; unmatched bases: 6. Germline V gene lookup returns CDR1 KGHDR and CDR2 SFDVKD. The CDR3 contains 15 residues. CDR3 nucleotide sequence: TGTGCCACCAGTGCGGGAGACAGGGACAATCAGCCCCAGCATTTT. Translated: CATSAGDRDNQPQHF.

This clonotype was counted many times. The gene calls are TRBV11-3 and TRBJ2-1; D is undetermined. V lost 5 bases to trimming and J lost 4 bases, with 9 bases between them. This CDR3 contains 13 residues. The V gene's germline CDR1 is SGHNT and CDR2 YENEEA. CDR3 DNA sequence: TGTGCCAGCAGCCATGGAGTTTACAATGAGCAGTTCTTC. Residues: CASSHGVYNEQFF.

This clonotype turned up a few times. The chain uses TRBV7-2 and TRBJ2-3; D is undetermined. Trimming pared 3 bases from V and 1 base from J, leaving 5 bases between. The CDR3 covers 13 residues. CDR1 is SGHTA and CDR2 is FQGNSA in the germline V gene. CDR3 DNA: TGTGCCAGCAGCTTTCTTCGCACAGATACGCAGTATTTT. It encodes CASSFLRTDTQYF.

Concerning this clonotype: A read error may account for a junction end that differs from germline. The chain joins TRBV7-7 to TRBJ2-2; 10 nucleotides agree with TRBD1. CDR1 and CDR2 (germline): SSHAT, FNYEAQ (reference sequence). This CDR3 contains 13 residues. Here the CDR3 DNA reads TGTGCTAGCAGCGGACAGGGGGCCGGGGAGCTGTTTTTT. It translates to CASSGQGAGELFF. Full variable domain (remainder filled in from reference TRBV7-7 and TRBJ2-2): GAGVSQSPRYKVTKRGQDVTLRCDPISSHATLYWYQQALGQGPEFLTYFNYEAQPDKSGLPSDRFSAERPEGSISTLTIQRTEQRDSAMYRCASSGQGAGELFFGEGSRLTVL.

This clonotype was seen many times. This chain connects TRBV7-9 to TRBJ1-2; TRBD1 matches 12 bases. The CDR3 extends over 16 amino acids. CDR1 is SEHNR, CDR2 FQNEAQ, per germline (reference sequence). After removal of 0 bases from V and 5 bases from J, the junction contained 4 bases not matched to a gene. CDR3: CASSLAGTGGEYGYTF. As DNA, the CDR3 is TGTGCCAGCAGCTTAGCCGGGACAGGGGGCGAGTATGGCTACACCTTC.

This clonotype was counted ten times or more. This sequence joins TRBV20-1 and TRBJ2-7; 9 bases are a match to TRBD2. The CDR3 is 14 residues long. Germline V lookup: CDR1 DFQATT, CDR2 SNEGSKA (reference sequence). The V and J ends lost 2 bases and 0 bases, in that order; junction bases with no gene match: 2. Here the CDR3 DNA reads TGCAGTGCTAGACTAGCGGGAACCTCCTACGAGCAGTACTTC. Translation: CSARLAGTSYEQYF.

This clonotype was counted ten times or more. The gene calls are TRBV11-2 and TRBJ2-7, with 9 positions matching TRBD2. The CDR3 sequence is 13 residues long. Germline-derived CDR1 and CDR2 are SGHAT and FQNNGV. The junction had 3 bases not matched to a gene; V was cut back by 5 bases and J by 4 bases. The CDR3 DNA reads TGTGCCAGCAGCCCAAGCGGGAGGTACGAGCAGTACTTC. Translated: CASSPSGRYEQYF.

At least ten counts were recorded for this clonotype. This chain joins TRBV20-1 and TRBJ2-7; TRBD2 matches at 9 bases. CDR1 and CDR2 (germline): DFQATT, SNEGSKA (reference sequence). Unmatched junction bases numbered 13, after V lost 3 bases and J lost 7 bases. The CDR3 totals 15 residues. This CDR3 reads CSASRAGTSSREQYF. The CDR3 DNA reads TGCAGTGCTAGTCGAGCCGGGACTAGCAGCCGTGAGCAGTACTTC.

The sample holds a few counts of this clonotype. The CDR3 DNA is TGTGCCAGACGGGGCTCTAGCTCCTACGAGCAGTACTTC. Protein product: CARRGSSSYEQYF. The rearrangement links TRBV27 to TRBJ2-7, with D tentatively TRBD1 or TRBD2 (5 bases each). Germline V gene lookup returns CDR1 MNHEY and CDR2 SMNVEV (reference sequence). The CDR3 runs to 13 residues. V was trimmed by 9 bases and J by 0 bases, leaving 12 bases between them.

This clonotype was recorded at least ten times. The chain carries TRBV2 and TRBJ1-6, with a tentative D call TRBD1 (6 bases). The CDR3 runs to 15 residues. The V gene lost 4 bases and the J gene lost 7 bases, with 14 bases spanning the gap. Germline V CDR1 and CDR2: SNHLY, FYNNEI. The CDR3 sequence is CASSVVAGANSPLHF. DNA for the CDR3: TGTGCCAGCAGTGTTGTGGCAGGGGCCAATTCACCCCTCCACTTT.

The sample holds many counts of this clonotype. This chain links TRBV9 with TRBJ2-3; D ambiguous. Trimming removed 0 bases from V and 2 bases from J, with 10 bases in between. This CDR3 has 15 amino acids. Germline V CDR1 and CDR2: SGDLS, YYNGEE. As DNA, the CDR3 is TGTGCCAGCAGCGTAGCCGGCCGCCCCACAGATACGCAGTATTTT. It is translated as CASSVAGRPTDTQYF.

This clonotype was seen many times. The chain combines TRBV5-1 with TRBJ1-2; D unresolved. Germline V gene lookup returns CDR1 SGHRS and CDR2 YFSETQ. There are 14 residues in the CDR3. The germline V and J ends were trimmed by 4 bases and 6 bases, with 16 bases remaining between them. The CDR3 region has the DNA TGCGCCAGCAGCCGTGGAGGAGGGTCTGATGGCTACACCTTC. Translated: CASSRGGGSDGYTF.